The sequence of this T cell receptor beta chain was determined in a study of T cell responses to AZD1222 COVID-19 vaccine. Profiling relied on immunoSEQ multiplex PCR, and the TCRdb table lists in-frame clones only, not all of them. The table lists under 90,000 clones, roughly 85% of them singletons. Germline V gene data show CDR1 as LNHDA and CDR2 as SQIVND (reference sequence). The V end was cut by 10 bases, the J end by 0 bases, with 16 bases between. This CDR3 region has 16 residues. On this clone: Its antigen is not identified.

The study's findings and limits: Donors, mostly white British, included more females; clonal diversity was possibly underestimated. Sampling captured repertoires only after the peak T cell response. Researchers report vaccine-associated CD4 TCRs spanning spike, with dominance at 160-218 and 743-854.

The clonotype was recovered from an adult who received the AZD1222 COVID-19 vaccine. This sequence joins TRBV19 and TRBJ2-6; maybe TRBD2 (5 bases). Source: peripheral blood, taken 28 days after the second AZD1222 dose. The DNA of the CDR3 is TGTGCCACCTCCGCGGGCGGGTTCTCTGGGGCCAACGTCCTGACTTTC. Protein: CATSAGGFSGANVLTF.